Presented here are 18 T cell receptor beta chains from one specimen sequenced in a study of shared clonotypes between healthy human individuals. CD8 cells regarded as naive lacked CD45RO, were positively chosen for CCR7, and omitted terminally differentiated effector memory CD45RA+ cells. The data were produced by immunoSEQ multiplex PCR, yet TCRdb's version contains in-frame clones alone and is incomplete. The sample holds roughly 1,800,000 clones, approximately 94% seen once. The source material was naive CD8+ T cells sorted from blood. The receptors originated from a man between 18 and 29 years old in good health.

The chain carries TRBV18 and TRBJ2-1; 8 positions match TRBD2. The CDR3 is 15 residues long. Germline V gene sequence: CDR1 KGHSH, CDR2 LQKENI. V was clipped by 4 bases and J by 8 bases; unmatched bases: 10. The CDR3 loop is CASSHGLALRDEQFF. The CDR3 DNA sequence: TGTGCCAGCTCACATGGACTAGCTCTTAGGGATGAGCAGTTCTTC.

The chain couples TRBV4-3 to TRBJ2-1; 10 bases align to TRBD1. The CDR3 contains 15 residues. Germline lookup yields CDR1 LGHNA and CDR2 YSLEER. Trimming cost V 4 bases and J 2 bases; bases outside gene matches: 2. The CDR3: CASSLDRGAYNEQFF. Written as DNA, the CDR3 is TGCGCCAGCAGCCTGGACAGGGGGGCCTACAATGAGCAGTTCTTC.

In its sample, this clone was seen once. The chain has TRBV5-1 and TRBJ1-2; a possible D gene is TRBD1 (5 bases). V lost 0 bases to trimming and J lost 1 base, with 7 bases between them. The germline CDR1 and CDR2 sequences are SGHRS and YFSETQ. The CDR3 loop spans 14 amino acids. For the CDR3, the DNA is TGCGCCAGCAGCTTGGCGGGACTTAACTATGGCTACACCTTC. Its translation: CASSLAGLNYGYTF.

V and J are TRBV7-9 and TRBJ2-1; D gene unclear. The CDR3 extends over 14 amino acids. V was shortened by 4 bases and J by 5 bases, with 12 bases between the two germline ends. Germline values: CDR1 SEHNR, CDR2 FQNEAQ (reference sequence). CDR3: CASSYLGSDNEQFF. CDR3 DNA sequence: TGTGCCAGCAGCTACCTGGGGTCGGACAATGAGCAGTTCTTC. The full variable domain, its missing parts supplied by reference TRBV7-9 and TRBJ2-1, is DTGVSQNPRHKITKRGQNVTFRCDPISEHNRLYWYRQTLGQGPEFLTYFQNEAQLEKSRLLSDRFSAERPKGSFSTLEIQRTEQGDSAMYLCASSYLGSDNEQFFGPGTRLTVL.

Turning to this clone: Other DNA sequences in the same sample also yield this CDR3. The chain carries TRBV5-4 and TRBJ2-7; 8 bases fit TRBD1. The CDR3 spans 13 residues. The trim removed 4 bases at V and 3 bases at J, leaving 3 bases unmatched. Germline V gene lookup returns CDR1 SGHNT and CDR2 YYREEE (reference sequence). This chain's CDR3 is CASSPDRDYEQYF. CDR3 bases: TGTGCCAGCAGCCCGGACAGGGACTACGAGCAGTACTTC.

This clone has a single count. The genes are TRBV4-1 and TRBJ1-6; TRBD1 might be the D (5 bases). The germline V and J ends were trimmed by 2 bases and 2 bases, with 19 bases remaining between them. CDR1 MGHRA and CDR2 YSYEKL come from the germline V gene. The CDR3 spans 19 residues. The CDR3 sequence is CASSQKIQVGPTYNSPLHF. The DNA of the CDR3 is TGCGCCAGCAGCCAAAAAATACAGGTTGGTCCTACCTATAATTCACCCCTCCACTTT.

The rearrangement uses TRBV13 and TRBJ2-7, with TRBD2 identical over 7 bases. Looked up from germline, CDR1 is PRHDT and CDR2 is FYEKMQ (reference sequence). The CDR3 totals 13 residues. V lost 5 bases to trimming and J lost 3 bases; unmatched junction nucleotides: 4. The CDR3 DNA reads TGTGCCAGCAGCCTCCAGCGGGACTACGAGCAGTACTTC. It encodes CASSLQRDYEQYF.

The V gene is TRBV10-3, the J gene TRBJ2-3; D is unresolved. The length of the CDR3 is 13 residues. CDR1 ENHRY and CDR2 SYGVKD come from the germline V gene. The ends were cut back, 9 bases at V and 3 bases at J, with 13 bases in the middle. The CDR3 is CAISAPGTDTQYF. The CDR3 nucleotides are TGTGCCATATCGGCCCCCGGGACAGATACGCAGTATTTT.

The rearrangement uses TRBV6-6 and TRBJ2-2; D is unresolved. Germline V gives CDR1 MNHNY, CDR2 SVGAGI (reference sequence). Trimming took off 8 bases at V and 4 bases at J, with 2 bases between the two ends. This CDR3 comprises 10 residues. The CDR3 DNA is TGTGCCAGCTTCACCGGGGAGCTGTTTTTT. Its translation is CASFTGELFF.

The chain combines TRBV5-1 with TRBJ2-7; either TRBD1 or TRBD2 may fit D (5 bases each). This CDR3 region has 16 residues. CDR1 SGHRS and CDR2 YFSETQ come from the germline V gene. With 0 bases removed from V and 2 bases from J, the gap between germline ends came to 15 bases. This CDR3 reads CASSLAGTASPYEQYF. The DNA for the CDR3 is TGCGCCAGCAGCTTGGCCGGGACCGCCTCGCCCTACGAGCAGTACTTC. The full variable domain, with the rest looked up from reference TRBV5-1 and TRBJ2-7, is KAGVTQTPRYLIKTRGQQVTLSCSPISGHRSVSWYQQTPGQGLQFLFEYFSETQRNKGNFPGRFSGRQFSNSRSEMNVSTLELGDSALYLCASSLAGTASPYEQYFGPGTRLTVT.

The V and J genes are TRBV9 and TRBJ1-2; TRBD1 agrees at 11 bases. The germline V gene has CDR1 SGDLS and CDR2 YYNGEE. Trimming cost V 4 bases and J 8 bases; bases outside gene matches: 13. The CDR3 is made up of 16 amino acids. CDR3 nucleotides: TGTGCCAGCAGCTCGGGGACAGGGGGATCCGCTGAGGGCTACACCTTC. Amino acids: CASSSGTGGSAEGYTF.

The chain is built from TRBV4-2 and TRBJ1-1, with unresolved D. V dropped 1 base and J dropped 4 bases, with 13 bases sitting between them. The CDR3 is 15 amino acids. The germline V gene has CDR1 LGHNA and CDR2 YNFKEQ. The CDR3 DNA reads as TGTGCCAGCAGCCAAGGGGTGGGAGTGGGCACTGAAGCTTTCTTT. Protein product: CASSQGVGVGTEAFF.

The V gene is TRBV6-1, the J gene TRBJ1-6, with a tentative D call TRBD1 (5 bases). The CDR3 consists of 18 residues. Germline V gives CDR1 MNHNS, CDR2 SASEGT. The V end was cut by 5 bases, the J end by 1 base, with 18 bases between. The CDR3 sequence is CASSKGDRDPSYNSPLHF. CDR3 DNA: TGTGCCAGCAGTAAAGGGGATCGGGACCCTTCCTATAATTCACCCCTCCACTTT.

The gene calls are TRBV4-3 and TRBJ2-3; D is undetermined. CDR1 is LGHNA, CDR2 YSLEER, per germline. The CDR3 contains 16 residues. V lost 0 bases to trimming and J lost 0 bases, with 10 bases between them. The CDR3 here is CASSQEEGSSTDTQYF. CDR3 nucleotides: TGCGCCAGCAGCCAAGAAGAAGGATCTAGCACAGATACGCAGTATTTT.

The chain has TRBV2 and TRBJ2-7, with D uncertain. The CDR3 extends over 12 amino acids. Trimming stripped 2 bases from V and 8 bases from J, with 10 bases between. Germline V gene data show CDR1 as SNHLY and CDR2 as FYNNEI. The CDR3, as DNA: TGTGCCAGCAGTGAATGGGCCGAGCAGCAGTACTTC. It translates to CASSEWAEQQYF. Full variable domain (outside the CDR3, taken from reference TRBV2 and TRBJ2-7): EPEVTQTPSHQVTQMGQEVILRCVPISNHLYFYWYRQILGQKVEFLVSFYNNEISEKSEIFDDQFSVERPDGSNFTLKIRSTKLEDSAMYFCASSEWAEQQYFGPGTRLTVT.

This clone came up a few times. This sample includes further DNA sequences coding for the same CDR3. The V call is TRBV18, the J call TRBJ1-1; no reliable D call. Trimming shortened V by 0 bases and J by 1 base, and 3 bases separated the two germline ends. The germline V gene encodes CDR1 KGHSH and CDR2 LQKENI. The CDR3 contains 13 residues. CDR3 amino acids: CASSPPANTEAFF. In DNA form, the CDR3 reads TGTGCCAGCTCACCACCAGCGAACACTGAAGCTTTCTTT.

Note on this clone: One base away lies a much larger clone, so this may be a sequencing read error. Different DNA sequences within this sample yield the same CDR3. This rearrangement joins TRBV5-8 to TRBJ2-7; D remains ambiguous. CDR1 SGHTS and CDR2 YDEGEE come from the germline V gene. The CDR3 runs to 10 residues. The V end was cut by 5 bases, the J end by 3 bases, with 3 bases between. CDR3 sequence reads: CASSYYEQYF. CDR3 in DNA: TGTGCCAGCAGTTACTACGAGCAGTACTTC.

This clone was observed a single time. The CDR3 is CASRPAGTTNYYNEQFF. The CDR3 bases are TGTGCCAGCAGACCCGCCGGGACTACAAATTATTACAATGAGCAGTTCTTC. The chain links TRBV28 to TRBJ2-1; TRBD2 aligns across 7 bases. The CDR3 totals 17 residues. The J segment lost 4 bases and the V segment lost 6 bases, leaving 15 bases of the junction unmatched. Per germline, CDR1 MDHEN and CDR2 SYDVKM.